The next 32 T cell receptor beta chains were all read from a single sample in a study of radiation and T cells in renal cell carcinoma. Stated treatment: 15 Gy SBRT to primary tumor, nephrectomy 4 weeks later. Sequencing used immunoSEQ multiplex PCR; TCRdb keeps in-frame clones, though not all of them. The sample includes 15,000 to 20,000 clones, less than 65% of them seen just once. The material sequenced was tumor tissue, taken from a patient whose treatment included radiotherapy and nephrectomy. Source of these receptors: a man aged 50-59 years with renal cell carcinoma.

The table lists this clone with a few counts. The rearrangement links TRBV11-1 to TRBJ2-5; 10 bases line up with TRBD2. V shed 2 bases, J shed 5 bases, and the junction held 5 bases outside the gene matches. From germline, CDR1 is SGHAT and CDR2 FQDESV (reference sequence). The CDR3 is 15 amino acids. As DNA, the CDR3 is TGTGCCAGCAGCTTAAGCGGGAGGGTAACGGAGACCCAGTACTTC. It specifies CASSLSGRVTETQYF.

This clone is categorized as medium-sized. The rearrangement links TRBV19 to TRBJ1-1; 9 nucleotides line up with TRBD1. The CDR3 runs to 14 residues. Germline V CDR1 and CDR2: LNHDA, SQIVND (reference sequence). Losses at the gene ends were 7 bases for V and 3 bases for J; bases not matched to a gene: 6. This CDR3 is CASTTGGAYTEAFF. The CDR3 DNA follows: TGTGCCAGTACTACAGGGGGCGCGTACACTGAAGCTTTCTTT.

This clone was seen more than once but under ten times. V gene TRBV30 combines with J gene TRBJ2-2, with a weak D call TRBD2 (6 bases). Germline V gene sequence: CDR1 GTSNPN, CDR2 SVGIG (reference sequence). The V end was cut by 4 bases, the J end by 5 bases, with 17 bases between. This CDR3 spans 15 amino acids. The CDR3 spells CAWTSGRGGTGELFF. CDR3 DNA: TGTGCCTGGACCTCCGGGCGGGGAGGAACCGGGGAGCTGTTTTTT.

This clone was seen a handful of times. The rearrangement links TRBV2 to TRBJ1-5; D perhaps matches TRBD1 (6 bases). Trimming shortened V by 7 bases and J by 6 bases, and 13 bases separated the two germline ends. CDR3 length: 13 amino acids. Germline CDR1 SNHLY, CDR2 FYNNEI. CDR3 sequence reads: CASTEGDSQPQHF. CDR3 sequence (DNA): TGTGCCAGCACCGAGGGGGATAGTCAGCCCCAGCATTTT.

This chain connects TRBV28 to TRBJ2-3, with D tentatively TRBD1 or TRBD2 (6 bases each). The CDR3 consists of 15 residues. Germline CDR1 reads MDHEN; CDR2 reads SYDVKM. The V end lost 2 bases, the J end lost 1 base, and 10 bases lay between the germline ends. CDR3 sequence: CASSLAEGGTDTQYF. In nucleotides, the CDR3 is TGTGCCAGCAGTTTAGCGGAGGGGGGCACAGATACGCAGTATTTT.

The chain has TRBV6-5 and TRBJ1-4; the match to TRBD1 covers 7 bases. The CDR3 is made up of 14 amino acids. The V gene's germline CDR1 is MNHEY and CDR2 SVGAGI. Unmatched junction bases numbered 6, after V lost 4 bases and J lost 7 bases. This CDR3 is CASSSGTEGEKLFF. The CDR3 DNA is TGTGCCAGCAGTTCAGGGACAGAAGGTGAAAAACTGTTTTTT.

The genes are TRBV10-3 and TRBJ2-3; 7 bases map to TRBD2. The germline gives CDR1 ENHRY, CDR2 SYGVKD. CDR3 size: 14 residues. The ends lost 7 bases at V and 0 bases at J; junction bases unmatched: 4. The CDR3 loop reads CAINVGGSTDTQYF. The CDR3 region has the DNA TGTGCCATCAACGTGGGGGGGAGCACAGATACGCAGTATTTT.

The chain uses TRBV6-6 and TRBJ2-1; TRBD2 matches at 11 bases. Germline V gene lookup returns CDR1 MNHNY and CDR2 SVGAGI (reference sequence). Trimming at V came to 5 bases and at J to 4 bases, leaving 1 base not matched to a gene. This CDR3 has 14 amino acids. CDR3 sequence (DNA): TGTGCCAGCAGTCCTAGCGGGGGGTACAATGAGCAGTTCTTC. The encoded protein is CASSPSGGYNEQFF.

The chain uses TRBV19 and TRBJ1-1; weak D call: TRBD1 (5 bases). The CDR3 loop spans 14 amino acids. The V gene lost 7 bases and the J gene lost 11 bases, with 23 bases spanning the gap. The germline gives CDR1 LNHDA, CDR2 SQIVND (reference sequence). The CDR3 region has the DNA TGTGCCAGTAACCCGAGGGACGGCGTGGTATTGGCTTTCTTT. Protein product: CASNPRDGVVLAFF.

This clone occurred once. The chain employs TRBV18 and TRBJ1-2; D gene uncertain. This CDR3 contains 16 residues. The germline V and J ends were trimmed by 3 bases and 0 bases, with 14 bases remaining between them. Germline-derived CDR1 and CDR2 are KGHSH and LQKENI. The DNA of the CDR3 is TGTGCCAGCTCACCCCAAGAGGAGGCCGCTAACTATGGCTACACCTTC. Residues: CASSPQEEAANYGYTF.

The chain uses TRBV6-6 and TRBJ2-7; D call uncertain. Trimming shortened V by 8 bases and J by 5 bases, and 19 bases separated the two germline ends. CDR1 and CDR2 (germline): MNHNY, SVGAGI (reference sequence). This CDR3 contains 14 residues. The CDR3 sequence: CASVRSARPHEQYF. The CDR3 coding sequence is TGTGCCAGCGTCCGGTCGGCACGTCCCCACGAGCAGTACTTC.

This clone appeared a single time. The rearrangement uses TRBV15 and TRBJ1-2; D remains unclear. The CDR3 loop spans 14 amino acids. The germline CDR1 and CDR2 sequences are LNHNV and YYDKDF (reference sequence). The ends were cut back, 5 bases at V and 5 bases at J, with 15 bases in the middle. CDR3 sequence reads: CATSPSSRRYGYTF. The CDR3 coding sequence is TGTGCCACCAGCCCCTCAAGCCGGCGGTATGGCTACACCTTC.

This chain uses TRBV7-2 with TRBJ2-1; 8 bases match TRBD2. V gave up 7 bases and J gave up 4 bases; unmatched junction bases: 9. Germline lookup yields CDR1 SGHTA and CDR2 FQGNSA. This CDR3 comprises 15 residues. This chain's CDR3 is CASKISGGDYNEQFF. The CDR3 DNA is TGTGCCAGCAAAATCAGCGGGGGCGATTACAATGAGCAGTTCTTC.

The rearrangement uses TRBV5-1 and TRBJ2-5; D is tentatively TRBD1 or TRBD2 (6 bases each). The CDR3 extends over 16 amino acids. The V gene's germline CDR1 is SGHRS and CDR2 YFSETQ. V lost 5 bases and J lost 2, with 19 bases in between. The CDR3 DNA reads as TGCGCCAGCAGTTGGGGGAGCGGAGGGACACAAGAGACCCAGTACTTC. As protein: CASSWGSGGTQETQYF. Full variable domain (rest looked up from reference TRBV5-1 and TRBJ2-5): KAGVTQTPRYLIKTRGQQVTLSCSPISGHRSVSWYQQTPGQGLQFLFEYFSETQRNKGNFPGRFSGRQFSNSRSEMNVSTLELGDSALYLCASSWGSGGTQETQYFGPGTRLLVL.

The table lists this clone with a few counts. The chain employs TRBV6-1 and TRBJ2-1; D possibly matches TRBD1 or TRBD2 (5 bases each). The CDR3 runs 13 residues. Germline V gene lookup returns CDR1 MNHNS and CDR2 SASEGT. Trimming took off 3 bases at V and 4 bases at J, with 7 bases between the two ends. As DNA, the CDR3 is TGTGCCAGCAGTGAGGGACCATACAATGAGCAGTTCTTC. Translating it yields CASSEGPYNEQFF.

This clone turned up a few times. The V gene is TRBV27, the J gene TRBJ2-2; no clear D. Deletions cut 3 bases from V and 4 bases from J, with 15 bases between. The CDR3 sequence is 16 residues long. Looked up from germline, CDR1 is MNHEY and CDR2 is SMNVEV (reference sequence). The CDR3 sequence is CASSLDSGLATGELFF. The CDR3 region has the DNA TGTGCCAGCAGTTTGGATTCAGGTCTTGCCACCGGGGAGCTGTTTTTT.

This clone was counted a few times. In DNA, the CDR3 is TGTGCCAGTACCCCCAACGGTAGAGGAACCTACGAGCAGTACTTC. This codes for CASTPNGRGTYEQYF. V is TRBV19 and J is TRBJ2-7; no clear D. Trimming left V 7 bases short and J 2 bases short, with 18 bases between. This CDR3 spans 15 amino acids. Germline V gives CDR1 LNHDA, CDR2 SQIVND (reference sequence).

By share, this clone counts as medium-sized. The V call is TRBV27, the J call TRBJ1-5; D gene uncertain. V lost 5 bases, J lost 4 bases, and 18 bases lay in between. Germline CDR1 reads MNHEY; CDR2 reads SMNVEV (reference sequence). This CDR3 has 16 residues. The CDR3 DNA follows: TGTGCCAGCAGTCCACTACCCCCACAAGGAAATCAGCCCCAGCATTTT. The encoded protein is CASSPLPPQGNQPQHF.

V is TRBV29-1 and J is TRBJ2-5; D call uncertain. Trimming cost V 6 bases and J 1 base, with 9 bases left between them. Germline CDR1 and CDR2: SQVTM and ANQGSEA. The CDR3 has 12 amino acids. The CDR3 sequence is CSVGVVQETQYF. In DNA, the CDR3 is TGCAGCGTAGGTGTCGTCCAAGAGACCCAGTACTTC.

The chain has TRBV29-1 and TRBJ1-2; the match to TRBD1 covers 7 bases. CDR1 is SQVTM and CDR2 is ANQGSEA in the germline V gene. Losses at the gene ends were 8 bases for V and 4 bases for J; bases not matched to a gene: 16. The CDR3 totals 15 residues. CDR3 nucleotides: TGCAGCATATTAAGTCGGGACAGCGATTCCTATGGCTACACCTTC. The encoded protein is CSILSRDSDSYGYTF.

This clone has only a few counts. This rearrangement joins TRBV6-1 to TRBJ1-2; TRBD1 might be the D (5 bases). The CDR3 extends over 16 amino acids. Trimming shortened V by 4 bases and J by 1 base, and 16 bases separated the two germline ends. Germline V gives CDR1 MNHNS, CDR2 SASEGT. Here the CDR3 DNA reads TGTGCCAGCAGTGGGGGGTTTGGGAGCTTTAACTATGGCTACACCTTC. This translates into CASSGGFGSFNYGYTF.

The gene calls are TRBV7-9 and TRBJ2-1; the D is unclear. The ends were cut back, 3 bases at V and 1 base at J, with 16 bases in the middle. The CDR3 covers 17 residues. Germline CDR1 reads SEHNR; CDR2 reads FQNEAQ (reference sequence). CDR3: CASSFDGRPWSYNEQFF. The CDR3 region has the DNA TGTGCCAGCAGCTTTGATGGGCGCCCTTGGTCCTACAATGAGCAGTTCTTC.

The chain uses TRBV7-8 and TRBJ2-7, with TRBD1 matching 7 bases. The CDR3 spans 12 residues. Germline V gene lookup returns CDR1 SGHVS and CDR2 FQNEAQ. Trimming took 1 base from V and 7 from J; bases not matched to a gene: 1. The CDR3 DNA reads as TGTGCCAGCAGCTTAGACAGGGGAGAGCAGTACTTC. Protein product: CASSLDRGEQYF.

This chain links TRBV7-9 with TRBJ1-1, with a possible D match to TRBD1 (5 bases). The germline V gene has CDR1 SEHNR and CDR2 FQNEAQ (reference sequence). The CDR3 covers 14 residues. Trimming took off 5 bases at V and 7 bases at J, with 17 bases between the two ends. The CDR3 is CASSKQAGGSEAFF. As DNA, the CDR3 is TGTGCCAGCAGCAAACAGGCGGGGGGTAGTGAAGCTTTCTTT.

The chain joins TRBV6-1 to TRBJ2-1; D is uncertain. The V end lost 2 bases, the J end lost 1 base, and 9 bases lay between the germline ends. The CDR3 contains 15 residues. Germline lookup yields CDR1 MNHNS and CDR2 SASEGT. The CDR3, as DNA: TGTGCCAGCAGTGAATCCTATGGTTCCTACAATGAGCAGTTCTTC. It specifies CASSESYGSYNEQFF.

This clone has only a few counts. The chain is built from TRBV14 and TRBJ2-1; 8 bases match TRBD2. The CDR3 contains 13 residues. CDR1 and CDR2 from the germline V gene are SGHDN and FVKESK. The V and J ends lost 6 bases and 6 bases, in that order; junction bases with no gene match: 4. CDR3 sequence reads: CASSPGTSNEQFF. The CDR3 nucleotides read TGTGCCAGCAGTCCCGGGACTAGCAATGAGCAGTTCTTC.

The CDR3, as DNA: TGCGCCAGCAGCTTGGAGGCGGGAAACAATGAGCAGTTCTTC. It yields the protein CASSLEAGNNEQFF. The chain couples TRBV5-1 to TRBJ2-1; D might be TRBD2 (6 bases). V was cut by 0 bases and J by 5 bases, with 9 bases left in between. The V gene's germline CDR1 is SGHRS and CDR2 YFSETQ. The CDR3 is 14 amino acids.

This clone has ten or more counts. The chain has TRBV7-9 and TRBJ2-1; D possibly corresponds to TRBD2 (7 bases). Per the germline V gene, CDR1 is SEHNR and CDR2 is FQNEAQ (reference sequence). The CDR3 spans 14 residues. Trimming removed 5 bases from V and 4 bases from J, with 12 bases in between. This CDR3 reads CASSGGAGYNEQFF. In DNA form, the CDR3 reads TGTGCCAGCAGCGGGGGGGCAGGGTACAATGAGCAGTTCTTC.

This clone was detected only a few times. This chain connects TRBV9 to TRBJ1-1; D gene ambiguous. The CDR3 sequence is 16 residues long. Germline values: CDR1 SGDLS, CDR2 YYNGEE. V gave up 3 bases and J gave up 0 bases, with 15 bases separating them. The CDR3, as DNA: TGTGCCAGCAGCGCAGGCGGGCAGCTCCTGAACACTGAAGCTTTCTTT. It codes for CASSAGGQLLNTEAFF.

This clone has just a few counts. The CDR3 bases are TGTGCCTTAAAAACCGGGACAGGGGATTCACCCCTCCACTTT. Translation: CALKTGTGDSPLHF. The genes are TRBV30 and TRBJ1-6; TRBD1 agrees at 10 bases. V was clipped by 7 bases and J by 8 bases; unmatched bases: 8. The germline CDR1 and CDR2 sequences are GTSNPN and SVGIG (reference sequence). The CDR3 is 14 residues long. Looking up the rest from reference TRBV30 and TRBJ1-6 gives the full variable domain: SQTIHQWPATLVQPVGSPLSLECTVEGTSNPNLYWYRQAAGRGLQLLFYSVGIGQISSEVPQNLSASRPQDRQFILSSKKLLLSDSGFYLCALKTGTGDSPLHFGNGTRLTVT.

This chain connects TRBV18 to TRBJ2-1, with D uncertain. From germline, CDR1 is KGHSH and CDR2 LQKENI. The CDR3 has 12 amino acids. V was shortened by 6 bases and J by 5 bases, with 8 bases between the two germline ends. The CDR3 region is CASSPFHNEQFF. CDR3 nucleotide sequence: TGTGCCAGCTCCCCTTTCCACAATGAGCAGTTCTTC.

This chain uses TRBV27 with TRBJ2-5, with D possibly called TRBD1 or TRBD2 (6 bases each). This CDR3 comprises 14 residues. CDR1 and CDR2 from the germline V gene are MNHEY and SMNVEV (reference sequence). Deletions cut 6 bases from V and 1 base from J, with 12 bases between. CDR3 DNA sequence: TGTGCCAGCAGCCACGGGGGCAGCCAAGAGACCCAGTACTTC. This sequence encodes CASSHGGSQETQYF.